This TCR beta chain derives from a study of shared clonotypes between healthy human individuals. As for the study in general: Per donor, CD8 memory used one plate, CD8 naive used two, CD4 memory used three and CD4 naive used three.

It was CD45RO-negative cells, positively selected for CCR7, that made up naive CD8 cells, with terminally differentiated effector memory CD45RA+ cells excluded. Study-wide findings and caveats: The small donor group covered limited genetic and exposure diversity.

Investigators spread the genomic DNA of each subset evenly over several immunoSEQ plates. Profiled with immunoSEQ multiplex PCR; TCRdb holds only in-frame clones, not every one. The sample has around 610,000 clones; 95% to 97% are singletons. The germline V gene has CDR1 LNHDA and CDR2 SQIVND (reference sequence). The CDR3 totals 13 residues. V gave up 5 bases and J gave up 2 bases, with 9 bases separating them. Concerning this clone itself: Its target is not known. The same CDR3 also results from other DNA sequences found in this sample.

What was sequenced was naive CD8+ T cells sorted from blood. This clonotype was sampled from a woman aged 30 to 39 in good health. V usage is TRBV19 and J usage is TRBJ1-1; D remains unclear. The chain's CDR3 is CASSPTVNTEAFF. CDR3 bases: TGTGCCAGTAGTCCCACGGTTAACACTGAAGCTTTCTTT.